This T cell receptor (beta chain) was recorded in a study of tumor-infiltrating lymphocytes in primary liver carcinoma. Study outcomes and limitations: Tumor-adjacent and tumor-blood pairs overlapped less than tumor region pairs did. The 250 largest clones made up significantly more of tumor than blood repertoires (p = 0.039).

Remarks on this clonotype: Its antigen is unknown. An end of the junction differs from the germline gene, which may be a read error.

Making TCR beta cDNA involved approximately 0.5 ug total RNA and a constant-region primer. Library construction for TCR beta comprised three nested multiplex PCR rounds performed with slightly modified ARM-PCR. In the first two PCR rounds, TRBV1-TRBV30 forward primers were paired with a C-beta reverse primer, and each round lasted roughly 9 cycles. TCRdb reprocessed the multiplex PCR reads with MiXCR, giving one entry per CDR3 protein. The repertoire includes fewer than 40,000 distinct CDR3 sequences, around two thirds of them detected once, and roughly 30% sits in the top ten. The CDR3 runs to 12 residues. Germline V gives CDR1 SGHAT, CDR2 FQNNGV. Unsorted bulk tissue, roughly 20-32 mg of it, served as the source for co-extraction of RNA and DNA.

This sequence was found in a woman under 40 with primary liver carcinoma and hepatitis B virus infection. The sample comprised liver tumor tissue from sampling region 3. Noted subset: tumor region T3, left-lateral pole. The chain uses TRBV11-2 and TRBJ1-1, with D unclear. CDR3 sequence reads: CASSSKHAEAFF. For the CDR3, the DNA is TGTGCCAGTAGCTCTAAACACGCTGAAGCTTTCTTT.